The clone carrying this T cell receptor (beta chain) was seen only once. The CDR3 consists of 11 residues. Per the germline V gene, CDR1 is MGHDK and CDR2 is SYGVNS. The V end was cut by 1 base, the J end by 5 bases, with 2 bases between. The data stem from a study of blood T cell repertoires in COVID-19. Overall study context: The United States, Italy and Spain supplied acute and convalescent COVID-19 samples. Nucleic acid was either cDNA or gDNA, and it came from T cells, B-cell-depleted T cells, or PBMCs.

As handled by the study authors: Using reference gene primer amplification, nucleated cell counts were estimated. The assay was immunoSEQ multiplex PCR, and TCRdb's table has in-frame clones only and misses some. V and J calls and clone size are as listed in that table; D and trimming were resolved from the DNA. Among more than 65,000 clones, about four fifths were seen once, and the ten largest hold about 6.9%. The rearrangement joins TRBV25-1 to TRBJ1-2; D gene uncertain. What was sequenced was peripheral blood. This receptor was taken from a human donor in a cohort sampled during active COVID-19. The CDR3 DNA follows: TGTGCCAGCAGTGAATCTTATGGCTACACCTTC. Protein product: CASSESYGYTF.